What follows are 21 T cell receptor beta chains derived from one specimen sequenced in a study of cytomegalovirus exposure and HLA in healthy donors. The PCR made use of 60 Vbeta and 13 Jbeta primers. Sequenced by immunoSEQ multiplex PCR; TCRdb stores in-frame clones only, minus some. The sample carries approximately 150,000 clones, roughly 66% recorded once. The source material was PBMCs. The receptors originated from a woman aged 55-70 years in good health and CMV-seronegative.

This chain connects TRBV19 to TRBJ2-1; D is perhaps TRBD2 (5 bases). V lost 8 bases and J 7 bases, leaving 21 bases between the germline ends. The germline V gene has CDR1 LNHDA and CDR2 SQIVND (reference sequence). The CDR3 runs to 15 residues. CDR3 nucleotides: TGTGCCAGTTCCACTAGTTTCCCTCCACTAAATGAGCAGTTCTTC. Residues: CASSTSFPPLNEQFF.

This clone has more than one count but fewer than ten. An end of the junction differs from the germline gene, which may be a read error. The chain combines TRBV5-6 with TRBJ2-7; 9 bases are shared with TRBD2. The CDR3 spans 16 residues. CDR1 is SGHDT, CDR2 YYEEEE, per germline. CDR3 protein: CASSQLAGGESFEQYF. CDR3 nucleotides: TGTGCCAGCAGCCAGCTCGCGGGGGGGGAATCCTTCGAGCAGTACTTC.

In its sample, this clone was seen a few times. The V gene is TRBV9, the J gene TRBJ2-2; D is ambiguous. Germline lookup yields CDR1 SGDLS and CDR2 YYNGEE. Trimming cost V 5 bases and J 8 bases, with 10 bases left between them. The CDR3 runs 12 residues. CDR3 sequence (DNA): TGTGCCAGCAGACCGTCCGGGGGGGAGCTGTTTTTT. Encoded protein: CASRPSGGELFF.

The gene calls are TRBV27 and TRBJ1-2; D unclear. The V gene's germline CDR1 is MNHEY and CDR2 SMNVEV (reference sequence). V was pared by 4 bases and J by 2 bases, with 11 bases between. The CDR3 is made up of 14 amino acids. The DNA for the CDR3 is TGTGCCAGCAGTTCCCTTGGCGGGAACTATGGCTACACCTTC. It yields the protein CASSSLGGNYGYTF.

The chain recombines TRBV27 with TRBJ1-2; 8 positions agree with TRBD1. Looked up from germline, CDR1 is MNHEY and CDR2 is SMNVEV (reference sequence). With V trimmed by 5 bases and J by 10 bases, 12 bases remained unmatched. This CDR3 contains 14 residues. CDR3 protein: CASSPLRGQADYTF. CDR3 in DNA: TGTGCCAGCAGTCCACTCCGGGGACAGGCAGACTACACCTTC.

The chain links TRBV6-6 to TRBJ1-4; 8 nucleotides align to TRBD1. This CDR3 comprises 14 residues. V shed 5 bases, J shed 3 bases, and the junction held 2 bases outside the gene matches. CDR1 and CDR2 from the germline V gene are MNHNY and SVGAGI (reference sequence). CDR3 sequence reads: CASSDRGANEKLFF. The CDR3 region has the DNA TGTGCCAGCAGTGACAGGGGCGCTAATGAAAAACTGTTTTTT.

The V and J genes are TRBV21-1 and TRBJ2-2; the D segment call TRBD2 is taken from the table without a DNA check. TRBV21-1 corresponds to a pseudogene. This CDR3 region has 19 residues. The DNA of the CDR3 is TGTGCCAGCAGCAAAGGTGCGTTGTCTAGCCGGTCTCCCACCGGGGAGCTGTTTTTT. This encodes CASSKGALSSRSPTGELFF.

This clone has more than one count but fewer than ten. This chain uses TRBV2 with TRBJ1-5; D is perhaps TRBD1 (5 bases). The CDR3 sequence is 14 residues long. The germline V and J ends were trimmed by 4 bases and 2 bases, with 9 bases remaining between them. Per the germline V gene, CDR1 is SNHLY and CDR2 is FYNNEI. CDR3 sequence (DNA): TGTGCCAGCAGTGTAACGGGGGGCAATCAGCCCCAGCATTTT. Its translation: CASSVTGGNQPQHF.

The V and J genes are TRBV6-1 and TRBJ2-7; TRBD2 aligns across 7 bases. The CDR3 is 15 residues long. V gave up 0 bases and J gave up 6 bases; unmatched junction bases: 8. The germline V gene has CDR1 MNHNS and CDR2 SASEGT. CDR3 sequence reads: CASSEALLASGEQYF. Here the CDR3 DNA reads TGTGCCAGCAGTGAAGCGCTTCTGGCTAGCGGCGAGCAGTACTTC.

This sequence joins TRBV19 and TRBJ1-5, with D perhaps matching TRBD1 (5 bases). Trimming took 1 base from V and 2 from J, leaving 9 bases between them. CDR1 LNHDA and CDR2 SQIVND come from the germline V gene (reference sequence). The CDR3 runs to 15 residues. In nucleotides, the CDR3 is TGTGCCAGTAGTATAGGTCAGGGCGGCAATCAGCCCCAGCATTTT. It yields the protein CASSIGQGGNQPQHF.

In its sample, this clone was seen a few times. This chain connects TRBV6-1 to TRBJ1-5, with 11 bases identical to TRBD1. CDR1 is MNHNS, CDR2 SASEGT, per germline. The CDR3 totals 15 residues. Germline trimming cut 6 bases from V and 5 bases from J; bases unmatched to any gene: 6. In DNA, the CDR3 is TGTGCCAGCAGCTGGACAGGGGGCCTTGATCAGCCCCAGCATTTT. Translating gives CASSWTGGLDQPQHF.

The genes are TRBV7-2 and TRBJ2-3; weak D call: TRBD2 (5 bases). Germline V gene sequence: CDR1 SGHTA, CDR2 FQGNSA. This CDR3 comprises 12 residues. Deletions cut 0 bases from V and 12 bases from J, with 10 bases between. For the CDR3, the DNA is TGTGCCAGCAGCTTAGCCGCGGGTGCCCAGTATTTT. Protein sequence: CASSLAAGAQYF.

CDR3 bases: TGTGCCAGCAGCGTGTCCGAGTACAATGAGCAGTTCTTC. Protein: CASSVSEYNEQFF. The chain is built from TRBV9 and TRBJ2-1; D ambiguous. This CDR3 is built from 13 residues. CDR1 and CDR2 from the germline V gene are SGDLS and YYNGEE. V was clipped by 2 bases and J by 4 bases, with 7 bases between them.

This clone has just a few counts. The chain has TRBV7-8 and TRBJ1-5, with 11 bases matching TRBD1. Germline V gene sequence: CDR1 SGHVS, CDR2 FQNEAQ. This CDR3 spans 17 amino acids. Germline trimming cut 10 bases from V and 2 bases from J; bases unmatched to any gene: 13. CDR3 nucleotides: TGTGCCACCTACCCGTTGGACAGGGGGCTTCGCAATCAGCCCCAGCATTTT. This encodes CATYPLDRGLRNQPQHF.

This clone was counted once. This chain joins TRBV6-1 and TRBJ2-3, with 7 bases identical to TRBD1. Germline V CDR1 and CDR2: MNHNS, SASEGT. V lost 0 bases, J lost 7 bases, and 19 bases stayed unmatched. The CDR3 has 19 amino acids. The CDR3 coding sequence is TGTGCCAGCAGTGAAGCGCTGAAGGGGGCGGTGTCCGGATTGAATACGCAGTATTTT. Translating it yields CASSEALKGAVSGLNTQYF.

V is TRBV5-1 and J is TRBJ2-3; 16 bases map to TRBD2. The V segment lost 4 bases and the J segment 1 base; nucleotides outside the gene matches: 6. This CDR3 region has 18 residues. Germline V gene lookup returns CDR1 SGHRS and CDR2 YFSETQ. In nucleotides, the CDR3 is TGCGCCAGCAGCCCGCGGGGACTAGCGGGGGGGCGCACAGATACGCAGTATTTT. This codes for CASSPRGLAGGRTDTQYF.

J is TRBJ2-3 and V is TRBV6-1; D remains ambiguous. The CDR3 has 15 residues. Per the germline V gene, CDR1 is MNHNS and CDR2 is SASEGT. Trimming removed 6 bases from V and 0 bases from J, with 13 bases in between. This chain's CDR3 is CASSRPAPSTDTQYF. CDR3 DNA sequence: TGTGCCAGCAGCAGACCAGCGCCGAGCACAGATACGCAGTATTTT.

The V gene is TRBV5-6, the J gene TRBJ1-2; D is undetermined. This CDR3 contains 13 residues. The germline CDR1 and CDR2 sequences are SGHDT and YYEEEE. Trimming left V 6 bases short and J 4 bases short, with 13 bases between. The CDR3 region has the DNA TGTGCCAGCACCAAGAGGGCAGTCTATGGCTACACCTTC. Encoded protein: CASTKRAVYGYTF.

The rearrangement links TRBV7-8 to TRBJ1-1; D unclear. Germline CDR1 is SGHVS and CDR2 is FQNEAQ. Deletions cut 2 bases from V and 0 bases from J, with 10 bases between. The CDR3 has 15 amino acids. In DNA, the CDR3 is TGTGCCAGCAGCTTATACGGCGGCTTGAACACTGAAGCTTTCTTT. Translated: CASSLYGGLNTEAFF.

The chain links TRBV11-3 to TRBJ2-3, with 7 bases identical to TRBD1. The CDR3 is 14 amino acids. The V segment lost 5 bases and the J segment 4 bases; nucleotides outside the gene matches: 6. Germline V gene lookup returns CDR1 SGHNT and CDR2 YENEEA. CDR3 sequence reads: CASSAGGWADTQYF. The CDR3 bases are TGTGCCAGCAGCGCAGGGGGTTGGGCAGATACGCAGTATTTT.

This clone appeared a few times. The chain employs TRBV28 and TRBJ1-1; D is undetermined. Trimming cost V 3 bases and J 4 bases, with 9 bases left between them. CDR3 length equals 13 residues. The germline CDR1 and CDR2 sequences are MDHEN and SYDVKM. The CDR3 DNA reads TGTGCCAGCAGTTTGGGAGGGATCACTGAAGCTTTCTTT. Protein product: CASSLGGITEAFF.